This TCR beta chain is drawn from a study of blood T cells in healthy people across ages. CDR3 length equals 15 residues. Germline-derived CDR1 and CDR2 are DFQATT and SNEGSKA (reference sequence). Trimming shortened V by 3 bases and J by 4 bases, and 16 bases separated the two germline ends. For the second PCR, which ran for about 7 to 11 cycles, a sample-barcoded 5' primer and a J-beta primer mix were used. Each CDR3 protein gets one entry after TCRdb re-called the 5' RACE reads with MiXCR. The sample carries about 2 million distinct CDR3 sequences, about 50% recorded once. Study results and limitations: PBMC samples, being unsorted, prevented any conclusive comparison of naive and antigen-experienced cells. Estimated diversity, derived from one million T cells, was regarded as an underestimate.

In this sample, this clonotype turned up a few times. Its antigen is as yet unknown. Total RNA, at least 6 micrograms per sample, came from PBMCs. The J gene is TRBJ2-1, the V gene TRBV20-1; the D is unclear. The TCR was taken from a woman between 40 and 50 years old in good health. Material for sequencing was blood. CDR3 loop: CSARDATTLYNEQFF. The DNA of the CDR3 is TGCAGTGCTAGGGACGCGACGACCCTTTACAATGAGCAGTTCTTC.